The T cell receptor (beta chain) described here comes from a study of Graves' ophthalmopathy and Graves' hyperthyroidism. Germline CDR1 SGHTA, CDR2 FQGNSA. CDR3 length equals 14 residues. Trimming took off 5 bases at V and 6 bases at J, with 16 bases between the two ends. This clonotype was seen many times. TCR beta CDR3 amplification used RNA transcripts. HTBI primers were employed in first-round RT-PCR, then a second-round multiplex PCR followed. From the multiplex PCR reads, TCRdb called clonotypes with MiXCR, one entry per CDR3 protein. Of 350,000 to 450,000 distinct CDR3 sequences listed, about 18% were seen once; the top ten hold 1.5% to 2%.

The sequence came from a woman aged 18 to 35 with Graves' ophthalmopathy. V and J are TRBV7-2 and TRBJ2-5, with D uncertain. The specimen sequenced was peripheral blood. The CDR3 DNA reads as TGTGCCAGCAGCCCTGGGTGGGGTGTGAAGACCCAGTACTTC. This translates into CASSPGWGVKTQYF.